The subject of this entry is one T cell receptor beta chain. Its antigen is still unknown. Sorting was done in triplicate for each CD8+ T cell subset (300,000 cells each). CD45RO-CCR7+CD27+CD95- defined naive CD8+ T cells. Carrying UMI labels, the TRB cDNA libraries were prepared through 5' RACE. No DNA is given; TCRdb re-called the 5' RACE reads and lists each CDR3 protein once. The table lists about 150,000 distinct CDR3 sequences, with 0.45% to 0.55% in the top ten. The sample comes from a study of CXCR3-negative and CXCR3-positive naive CD8 T cells. The length of the CDR3 is 17 residues. Germline V gives CDR1 SNHLY, CDR2 FYNNEI. General study results and limits: TRBV-TRBJ usage was similar across naive CXCR3 subsets but distinct in memory cells. A higher hydrophobicity marked the TRB CDR3s of CXCR3-positive naive cells versus CXCR3-negative naive cells.

This clonotype originated in a human donor in good health. Some clones in this sample may be carry-over from other donors' samples. The chain employs TRBV2 and TRBJ2-1; TCRdb outputs TRBD2, but without DNA this stays unchecked. Sequenced material: naive CXCR3+ CD8+ T cells from blood. Sample subset: CD45RO-CCR7+CD27+CD95- naive CD8+ T cells expressing CXCR3 (TNR3+). The chain's CDR3 is CASSEALAGVGDNEQFF.